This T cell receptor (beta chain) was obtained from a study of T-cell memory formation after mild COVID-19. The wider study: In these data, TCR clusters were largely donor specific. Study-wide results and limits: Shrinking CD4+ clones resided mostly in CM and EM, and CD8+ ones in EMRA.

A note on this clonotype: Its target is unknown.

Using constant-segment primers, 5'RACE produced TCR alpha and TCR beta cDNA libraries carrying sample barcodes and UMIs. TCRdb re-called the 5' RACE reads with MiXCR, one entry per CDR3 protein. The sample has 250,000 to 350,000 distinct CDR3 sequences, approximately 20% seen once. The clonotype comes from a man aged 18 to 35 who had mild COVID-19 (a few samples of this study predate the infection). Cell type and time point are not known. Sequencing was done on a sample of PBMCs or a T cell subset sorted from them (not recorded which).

CDR3 nucleotide sequence: TGTGCCAGCAGCCCTTCTGCAGTGAACACTGAAGCTTTCTTT. It is translated as CASSPSAVNTEAFF. The chain links TRBV5-4 to TRBJ1-1; D is ambiguous. The CDR3 extends over 14 amino acids. V gave up 4 bases and J gave up 0 bases, with 10 bases separating them. Germline V CDR1 and CDR2: SGHNT, YYREEE (reference sequence).